The 8 T cell receptor beta chains listed next were all sequenced from one sample in a study of blood T cell repertoires in COVID-19. Generated by immunoSEQ multiplex PCR, the TCRdb table keeps only in-frame clones and is missing some. The sample has about 180,000 clones, 75% to 90% seen once. Sequenced sample: peripheral blood. The receptors come from a man aged 55 to 69 with acute or convalescent COVID-19.

The rearrangement links TRBV12-3 or TRBV12-4 to TRBJ2-3; the D gene is possibly TRBD1 (5 bases). This CDR3 has 13 amino acids. The V end was cut by 6 bases, the J end by 5 bases, with 12 bases between. CDR3 amino acids: CASRYGAEDTQYF. The CDR3 nucleotides read TGTGCCAGCAGATATGGGGCCGAAGATACGCAGTATTTT.

The chain recombines TRBV28 with TRBJ2-5; 7 bases are a match to TRBD1. The CDR3 consists of 15 residues. Germline V gene data show CDR1 as MDHEN and CDR2 as SYDVKM. V was pared by 3 bases and J by 4 bases, with 8 bases of the junction left unmatched. The CDR3 sequence: CASSFPRGSGETQYF. In DNA form, the CDR3 reads TGTGCCAGCAGTTTTCCCAGGGGGAGTGGAGAGACCCAGTACTTC.

This chain uses TRBV28 with TRBJ1-6, with 7 bases that match TRBD1. There are 13 residues in the CDR3. V lost 10 bases and J lost 7; bases outside the gene matches: 7. Per germline, CDR1 MDHEN and CDR2 SYDVKM. The CDR3 here is CATRGQLNSPLHF. DNA of the CDR3: TGTGCCACCAGGGGACAGTTAAATTCACCCCTCCACTTT.

The V call is TRBV5-1, the J call TRBJ1-2; TRBD1 matches at 7 bases. V gave up 0 bases and J gave up 0 bases; unmatched junction bases: 2. Germline CDR1 SGHRS, CDR2 YFSETQ. The CDR3 totals 15 residues. The CDR3 is CASSLGGTANYGYTF. In nucleotides, the CDR3 is TGCGCCAGCAGCTTGGGTGGGACAGCTAACTATGGCTACACCTTC.

The chain recombines TRBV4-2 with TRBJ2-1; D is possibly TRBD2 (5 bases). CDR3 size: 18 residues. V was pared by 1 base and J by 6 bases, with 22 bases between. The germline CDR1 and CDR2 sequences are LGHNA and YNFKEQ. The CDR3 region is CASSQVGFGIGNGNEQFF. In nucleotides, the CDR3 is TGTGCCAGCAGCCAAGTCGGTTTCGGGATCGGGAATGGCAATGAGCAGTTCTTC.

CDR3 coding DNA: TGTGCCAGCAGCCTACTAGCGGGAGGGGTTTACGAGCAGTACTTC. Translated: CASSLLAGGVYEQYF. V is TRBV11-2 and J is TRBJ2-7, with 13 bases lining up with TRBD2. This CDR3 has 15 amino acids. V was pared by 5 bases and J by 4 bases, with 5 bases of the junction left unmatched. CDR1 is SGHAT and CDR2 is FQNNGV in the germline V gene.

The V call is TRBV7-2, the J call TRBJ2-5; the match to TRBD2 covers 7 bases. Germline loops: CDR1 SGHTA, CDR2 FQGNSA. The CDR3 extends over 14 amino acids. The V segment lost 3 bases and the J segment 5 bases; nucleotides outside the gene matches: 6. This chain's CDR3 is CASSFETSSETQYF. The CDR3 DNA is TGTGCCAGCAGCTTCGAGACTAGCAGTGAGACCCAGTACTTC.

Points on this clone: Other DNA sequences in the same sample also yield this CDR3. The chain links TRBV6-5 to TRBJ2-7; D might be TRBD2 (6 bases). V gave up 0 bases and J gave up 2 bases, with 11 bases separating them. Germline V gene sequence: CDR1 MNHEY, CDR2 SVGAGI. The CDR3 runs 15 residues. CDR3 sequence: CASSYSRRGPYEQYF. The CDR3 bases are TGTGCCAGCAGTTACTCTAGGCGGGGACCCTACGAGCAGTACTTC.